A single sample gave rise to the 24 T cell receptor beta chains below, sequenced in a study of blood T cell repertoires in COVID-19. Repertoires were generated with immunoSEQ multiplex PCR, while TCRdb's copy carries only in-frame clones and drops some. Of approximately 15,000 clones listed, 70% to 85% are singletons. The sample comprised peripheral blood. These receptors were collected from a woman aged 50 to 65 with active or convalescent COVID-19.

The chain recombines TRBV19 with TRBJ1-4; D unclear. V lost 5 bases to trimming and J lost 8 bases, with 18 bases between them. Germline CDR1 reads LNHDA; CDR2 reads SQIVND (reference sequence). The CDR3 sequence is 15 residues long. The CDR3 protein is CASSLNRGIGEKLFF. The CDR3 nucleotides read TGTGCCAGTAGTCTAAATCGGGGTATCGGGGAAAAACTGTTTTTT.

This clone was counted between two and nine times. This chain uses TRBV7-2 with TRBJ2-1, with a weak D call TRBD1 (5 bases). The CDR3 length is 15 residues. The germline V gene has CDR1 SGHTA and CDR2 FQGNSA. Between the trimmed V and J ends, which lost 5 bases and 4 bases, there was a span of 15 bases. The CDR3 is CASSTDRRIYNEQFF. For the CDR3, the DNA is TGTGCCAGCAGCACCGACAGAAGAATATACAATGAGCAGTTCTTC.

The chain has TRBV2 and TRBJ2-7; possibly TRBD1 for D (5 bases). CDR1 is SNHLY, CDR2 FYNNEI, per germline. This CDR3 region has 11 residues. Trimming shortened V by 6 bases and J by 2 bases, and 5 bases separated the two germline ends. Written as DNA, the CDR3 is TGTGCCAGCAGGGACACCTACGAGCAGTACTTC. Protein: CASRDTYEQYF.

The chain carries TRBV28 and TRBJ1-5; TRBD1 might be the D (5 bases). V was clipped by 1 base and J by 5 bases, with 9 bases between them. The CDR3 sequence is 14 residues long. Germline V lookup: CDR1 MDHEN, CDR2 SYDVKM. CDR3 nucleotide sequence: TGTGCCAGCAGTTTATTCGGGACTGATCAGCCCCAGCATTTT. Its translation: CASSLFGTDQPQHF.

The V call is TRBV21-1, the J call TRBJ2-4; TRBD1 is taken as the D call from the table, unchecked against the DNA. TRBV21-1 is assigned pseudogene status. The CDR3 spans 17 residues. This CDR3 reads CASLAGDRGVTKNIQYF. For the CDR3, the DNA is TGTGCCAGCCTCGCGGGGGACAGGGGGGTGACCAAAAACATTCAGTACTTC.

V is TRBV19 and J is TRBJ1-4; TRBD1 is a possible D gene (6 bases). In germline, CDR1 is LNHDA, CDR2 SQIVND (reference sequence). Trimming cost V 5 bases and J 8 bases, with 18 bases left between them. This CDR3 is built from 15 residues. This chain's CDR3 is CASSFGRGTGEKLFF. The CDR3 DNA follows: TGTGCCAGTAGTTTTGGGAGGGGGACGGGAGAAAAACTGTTTTTT. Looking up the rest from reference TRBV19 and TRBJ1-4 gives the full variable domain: DGGITQSPKYLFRKEGQNVTLSCEQNLNHDAMYWYRQDPGQGLRLIYYSQIVNDFQKGDIAEGYSVSREKKESFPLTVTSAQKNPTAFYLCASSFGRGTGEKLFFGSGTQLSVL.

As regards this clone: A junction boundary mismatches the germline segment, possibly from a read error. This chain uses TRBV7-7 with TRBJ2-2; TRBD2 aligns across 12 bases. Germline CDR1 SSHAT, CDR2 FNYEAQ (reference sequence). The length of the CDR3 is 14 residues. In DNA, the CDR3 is TGTGCTAGCAAGACTAGCGGGAGCTCCGGGGAGCTGTTTTTT. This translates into CASKTSGSSGELFF.

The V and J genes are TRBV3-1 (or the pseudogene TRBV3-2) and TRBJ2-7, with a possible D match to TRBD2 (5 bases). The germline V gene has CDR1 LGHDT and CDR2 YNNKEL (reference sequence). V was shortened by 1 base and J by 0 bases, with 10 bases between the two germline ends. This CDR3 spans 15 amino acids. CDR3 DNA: TGTGCCAGCAGCCAAGGTCCGGGGATCTCCTACGAGCAGTACTTC. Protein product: CASSQGPGISYEQYF.

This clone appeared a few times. The DNA for the CDR3 is TGCGCCAGCAGCTTCCTGCCCCCCTCGACAGGCACAATCACTGAAGCTTTCTTT. It codes for CASSFLPPSTGTITEAFF. The J gene is TRBJ1-1, the V gene TRBV5-1; D possibly corresponds to TRBD1 (6 bases). Trimming removed 2 bases at V and 4 bases at J, with 24 bases between. The V gene's germline CDR1 is SGHRS and CDR2 YFSETQ. There are 18 residues in the CDR3.

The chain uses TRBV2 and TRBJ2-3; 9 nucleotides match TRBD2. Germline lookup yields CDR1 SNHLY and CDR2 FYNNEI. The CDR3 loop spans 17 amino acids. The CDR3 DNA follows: TGTGCGAGCGGGGTAGGCGGGGGGGCCGGGCGGACAGATACGCAGTATTTT. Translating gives CASGVGGGAGRTDTQYF.

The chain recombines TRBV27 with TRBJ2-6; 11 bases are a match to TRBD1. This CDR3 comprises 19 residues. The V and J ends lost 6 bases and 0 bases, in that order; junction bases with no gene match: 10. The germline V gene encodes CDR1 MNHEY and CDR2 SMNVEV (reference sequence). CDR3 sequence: CASSLRDRGAISGANVLTF. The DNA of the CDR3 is TGTGCCAGCAGCCTAAGGGACAGGGGGGCCATCTCTGGGGCCAACGTCCTGACTTTC.

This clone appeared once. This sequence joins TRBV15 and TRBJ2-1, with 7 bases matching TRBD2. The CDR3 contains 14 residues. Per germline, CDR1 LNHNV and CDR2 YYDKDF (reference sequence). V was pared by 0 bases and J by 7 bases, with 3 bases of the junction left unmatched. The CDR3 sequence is CATSRDREVNEQFF. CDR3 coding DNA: TGTGCCACCAGCAGAGACCGGGAGGTAAATGAGCAGTTCTTC.

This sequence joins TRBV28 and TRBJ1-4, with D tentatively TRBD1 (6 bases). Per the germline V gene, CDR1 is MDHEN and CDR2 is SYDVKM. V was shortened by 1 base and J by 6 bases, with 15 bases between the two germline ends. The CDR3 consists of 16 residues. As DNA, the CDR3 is TGTGCCAGCAGTTTATACGCGGGGGCGCGGGATGAAAAACTGTTTTTT. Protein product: CASSLYAGARDEKLFF. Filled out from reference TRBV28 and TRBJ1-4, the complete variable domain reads DVKVTQSSRYLVKRTGEKVFLECVQDMDHENMFWYRQDPGLGLRLIYFSYDVKMKEKGDIPEGYSVSREKKERFSLILESASTNQTSMYLCASSLYAGARDEKLFFGSGTQLSVL.

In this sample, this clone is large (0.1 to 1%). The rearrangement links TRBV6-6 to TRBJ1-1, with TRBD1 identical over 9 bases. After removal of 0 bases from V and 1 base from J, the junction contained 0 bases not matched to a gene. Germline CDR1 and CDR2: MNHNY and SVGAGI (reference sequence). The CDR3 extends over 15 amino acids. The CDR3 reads CASSYSDRGNTEAFF. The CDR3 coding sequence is TGTGCCAGCAGTTACTCGGACAGGGGGAACACTGAAGCTTTCTTT.

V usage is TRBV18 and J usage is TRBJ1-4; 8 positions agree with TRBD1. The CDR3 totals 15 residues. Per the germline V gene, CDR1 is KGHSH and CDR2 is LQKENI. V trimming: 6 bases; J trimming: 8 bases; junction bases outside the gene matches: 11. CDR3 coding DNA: TGTGCCAGCTCTCCTACCCAGGGGGCCAGGGAAAAACTGTTTTTT. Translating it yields CASSPTQGAREKLFF. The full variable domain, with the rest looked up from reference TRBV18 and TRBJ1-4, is NAGVMQNPRHLVRRRGQEARLRCSPMKGHSHVYWYRQLPEEGLKFMVYLQKENIIDESGMPKERFSAEFPKEGPSILRIQQVVRGDSAAYFCASSPTQGAREKLFFGSGTQLSVL.

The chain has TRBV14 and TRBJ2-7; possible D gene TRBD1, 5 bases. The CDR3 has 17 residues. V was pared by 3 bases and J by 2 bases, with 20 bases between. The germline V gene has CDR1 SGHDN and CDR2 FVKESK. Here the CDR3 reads CASSQQPGRQHPYEQYF. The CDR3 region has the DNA TGTGCCAGCAGCCAGCAACCCGGGCGACAGCACCCCTACGAGCAGTACTTC.

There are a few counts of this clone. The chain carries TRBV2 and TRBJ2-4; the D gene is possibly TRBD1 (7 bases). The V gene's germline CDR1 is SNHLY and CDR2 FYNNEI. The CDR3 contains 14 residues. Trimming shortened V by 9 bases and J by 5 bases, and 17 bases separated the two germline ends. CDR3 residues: CARGGQGGENIQYF. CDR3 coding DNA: TGTGCCAGAGGTGGTCAGGGGGGCGAAAACATTCAGTACTTC. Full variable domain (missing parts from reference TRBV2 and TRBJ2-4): EPEVTQTPSHQVTQMGQEVILRCVPISNHLYFYWYRQILGQKVEFLVSFYNNEISEKSEIFDDQFSVERPDGSNFTLKIRSTKLEDSAMYFCARGGQGGENIQYFGAGTRLSVL.

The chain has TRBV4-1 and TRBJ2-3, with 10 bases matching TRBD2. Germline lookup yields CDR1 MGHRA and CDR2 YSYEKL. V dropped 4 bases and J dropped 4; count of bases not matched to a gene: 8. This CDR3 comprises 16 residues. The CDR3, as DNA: TGCGCCAGCAGCCGAGGTCTAGCGGGAGTTCCAGATACGCAGTATTTT. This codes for CASSRGLAGVPDTQYF.

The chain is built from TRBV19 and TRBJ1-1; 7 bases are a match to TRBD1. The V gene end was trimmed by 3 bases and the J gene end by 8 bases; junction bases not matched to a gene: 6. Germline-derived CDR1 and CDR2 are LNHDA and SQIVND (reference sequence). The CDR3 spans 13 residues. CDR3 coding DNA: TGTGCCAGTAGTATTGCGACAGGGCTGGAAGCTTTCTTT. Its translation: CASSIATGLEAFF.

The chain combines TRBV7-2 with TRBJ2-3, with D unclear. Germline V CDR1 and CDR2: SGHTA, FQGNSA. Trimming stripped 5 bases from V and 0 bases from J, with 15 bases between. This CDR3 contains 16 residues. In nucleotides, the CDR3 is TGTGCCAGCAGCACCCCGGAGTGGCCTAGCACAGATACGCAGTATTTT. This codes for CASSTPEWPSTDTQYF.

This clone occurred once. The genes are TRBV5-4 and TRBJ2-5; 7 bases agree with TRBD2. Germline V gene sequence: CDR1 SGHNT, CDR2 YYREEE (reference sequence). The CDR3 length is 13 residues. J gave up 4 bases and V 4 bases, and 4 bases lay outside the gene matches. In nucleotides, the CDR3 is TGTGCCAGCAGCCTGCCTAGCGGAGAGACCCAGTACTTC. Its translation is CASSLPSGETQYF.

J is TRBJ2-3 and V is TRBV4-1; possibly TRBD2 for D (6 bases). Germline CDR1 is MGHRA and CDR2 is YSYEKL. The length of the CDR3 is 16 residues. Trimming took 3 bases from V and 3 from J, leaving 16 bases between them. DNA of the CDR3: TGCGCCAGCAGCCAGGGGGGACGGCGAGGAACAGATACGCAGTATTTT. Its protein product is CASSQGGRRGTDTQYF.

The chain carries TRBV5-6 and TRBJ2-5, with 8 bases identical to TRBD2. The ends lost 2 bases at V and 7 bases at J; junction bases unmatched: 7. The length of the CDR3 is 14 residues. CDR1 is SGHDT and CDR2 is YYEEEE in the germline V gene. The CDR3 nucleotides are TGTGCCAGCAGCTTTGGGACGGGAGGGGGGACCCAGTACTTC. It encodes CASSFGTGGGTQYF.

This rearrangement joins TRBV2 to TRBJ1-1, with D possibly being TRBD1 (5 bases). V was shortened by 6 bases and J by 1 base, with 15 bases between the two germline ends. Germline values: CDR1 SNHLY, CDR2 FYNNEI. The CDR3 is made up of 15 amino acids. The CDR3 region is CASSPRTTRNTEAFF. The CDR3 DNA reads TGTGCCAGCAGCCCTAGGACAACGAGGAACACTGAAGCTTTCTTT.